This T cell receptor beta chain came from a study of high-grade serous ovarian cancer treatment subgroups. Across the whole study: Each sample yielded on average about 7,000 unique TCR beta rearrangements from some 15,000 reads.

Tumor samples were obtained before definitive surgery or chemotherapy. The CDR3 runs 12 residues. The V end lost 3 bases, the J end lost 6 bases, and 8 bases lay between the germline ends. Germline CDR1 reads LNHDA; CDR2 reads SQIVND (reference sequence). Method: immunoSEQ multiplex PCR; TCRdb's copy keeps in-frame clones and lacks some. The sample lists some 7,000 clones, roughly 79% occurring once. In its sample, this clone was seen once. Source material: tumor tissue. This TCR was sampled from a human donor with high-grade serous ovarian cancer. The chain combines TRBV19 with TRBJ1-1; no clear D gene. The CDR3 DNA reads TGTGCCAGTAGTATTGGGGTATCTGAAGCTTTCTTT. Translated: CASSIGVSEAFF.